The present TCR beta chain was sequenced within a study of shared clonotypes between healthy human individuals. The overall study: Per donor, CD8 memory used one plate, CD8 naive used two, CD4 memory used three and CD4 naive used three.

This table comes from immunoSEQ multiplex PCR, and its TCRdb copy is limited to in-frame clones, with some not included. In the table there are nearly 1 million clones, about three quarters of which are singletons. Partitioning of CD4+ cells yielded a CD45RA+ naive subset and a CD45RA-negative memory subset. Germline values: CDR1 MNHEY, CDR2 SVGAGI. V was shortened by 6 bases and J by 11 bases, with 19 bases between the two germline ends. This CDR3 region has 14 residues. The sequencing sample was made of memory CD4+ T cells sorted from blood. Regarding subset: CD45RA-negative fraction. The rearrangement links TRBV6-5 to TRBJ1-4, with unresolved D. This clonotype originated in a man aged 18 to 35 in good health. The CDR3 bases are TGTGCCAGCAGGGCAAGAGAGGGAGTGGGGAAACTGTTTTTT. Translated: CASRAREGVGKLFF.